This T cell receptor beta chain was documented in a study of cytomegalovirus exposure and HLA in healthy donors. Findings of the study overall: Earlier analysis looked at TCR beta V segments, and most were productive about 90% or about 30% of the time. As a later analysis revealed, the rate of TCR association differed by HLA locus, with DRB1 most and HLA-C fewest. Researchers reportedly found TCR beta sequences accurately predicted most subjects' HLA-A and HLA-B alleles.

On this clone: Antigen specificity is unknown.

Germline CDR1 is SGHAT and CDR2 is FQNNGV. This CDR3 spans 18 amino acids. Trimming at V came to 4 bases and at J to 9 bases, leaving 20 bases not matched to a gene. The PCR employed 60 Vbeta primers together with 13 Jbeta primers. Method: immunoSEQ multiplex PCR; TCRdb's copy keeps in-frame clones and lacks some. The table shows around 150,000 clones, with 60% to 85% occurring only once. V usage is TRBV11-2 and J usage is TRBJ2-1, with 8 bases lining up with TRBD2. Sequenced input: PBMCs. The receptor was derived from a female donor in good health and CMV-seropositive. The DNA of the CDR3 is TGTGCCAGCAGCTCCTTTAGCGGGGACCCTGCCCCAGGCAGTGAGCAGTTCTTC. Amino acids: CASSSFSGDPAPGSEQFF.